Sequencing of this TCR beta chain was carried out in a study of STAT5B mutations in CD4+ large granular lymphocyte leukemia. Overall study findings and caveats: Data were not HLA-matched across samples.

As concerns this clone: The antigen remains unidentified.

Controls came from buffy coats of healthy blood donors. Using immunoSEQ multiplex PCR, the repertoire was profiled, and TCRdb retains in-frame clones only, with some absent. The table has nearly 20,000 clones, about 81% seen once. Sequenced sample: CD4+ T cells from blood buffy coats. The TCR was taken from a human donor in good health.

The CDR3 DNA reads TGTGCCAGCAGTGGGACTAGCCGCACAGATACGCAGTATTTT. Protein product: CASSGTSRTDTQYF. The V and J genes are TRBV6-5 and TRBJ2-3; 9 bases fit TRBD2. This CDR3 comprises 14 residues. Trimming cost V 5 bases and J 1 base; bases outside gene matches: 1. CDR1 and CDR2 (germline): MNHEY, SVGAGI.